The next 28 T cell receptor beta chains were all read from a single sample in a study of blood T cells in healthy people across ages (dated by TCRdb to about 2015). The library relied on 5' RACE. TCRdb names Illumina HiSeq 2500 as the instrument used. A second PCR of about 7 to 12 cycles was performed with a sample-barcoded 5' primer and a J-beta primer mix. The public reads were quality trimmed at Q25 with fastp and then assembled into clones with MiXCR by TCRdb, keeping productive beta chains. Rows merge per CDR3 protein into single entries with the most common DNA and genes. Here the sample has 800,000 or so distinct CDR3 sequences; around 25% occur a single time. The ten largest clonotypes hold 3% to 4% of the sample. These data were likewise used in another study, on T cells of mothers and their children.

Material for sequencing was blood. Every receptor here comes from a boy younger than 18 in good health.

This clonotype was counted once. In nucleotides, the CDR3 is TGTGCCAGCAGAGGACCTGGGACAGGGTCCTACGAGCAGTACTTC. Its translation is CASRGPGTGSYEQYF. The chain joins TRBV6-5 to TRBJ2-7; TRBD1 matches 9 bases. Germline CDR1 MNHEY, CDR2 SVGAGI. Losses at the gene ends were 6 bases for V and 1 base for J; bases not matched to a gene: 7. The CDR3 contains 15 residues.

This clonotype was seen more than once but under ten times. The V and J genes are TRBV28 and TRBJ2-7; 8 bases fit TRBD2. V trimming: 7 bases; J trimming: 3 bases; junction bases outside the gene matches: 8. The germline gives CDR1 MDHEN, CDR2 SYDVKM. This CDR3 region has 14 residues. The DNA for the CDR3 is TGTGCCAGCACAAAGTTAGCGGGGAACTACGAGCAGTACTTC. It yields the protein CASTKLAGNYEQYF.

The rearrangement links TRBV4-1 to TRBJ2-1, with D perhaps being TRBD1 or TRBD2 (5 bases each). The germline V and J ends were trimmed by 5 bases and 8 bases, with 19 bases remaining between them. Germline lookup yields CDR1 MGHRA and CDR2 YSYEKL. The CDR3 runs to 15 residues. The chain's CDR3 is CASSSLSGTPDEQFF. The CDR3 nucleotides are TGCGCCAGCAGCTCCCTATCCGGGACCCCAGATGAGCAGTTCTTC.

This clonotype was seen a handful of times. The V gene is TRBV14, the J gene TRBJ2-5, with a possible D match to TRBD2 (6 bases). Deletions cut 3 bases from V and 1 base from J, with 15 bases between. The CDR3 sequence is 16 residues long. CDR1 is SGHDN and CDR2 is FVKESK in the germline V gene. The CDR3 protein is CASSQGGGTLQETQYF. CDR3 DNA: TGTGCCAGCAGCCAGGGTGGGGGGACTCTCCAAGAGACCCAGTACTTC.

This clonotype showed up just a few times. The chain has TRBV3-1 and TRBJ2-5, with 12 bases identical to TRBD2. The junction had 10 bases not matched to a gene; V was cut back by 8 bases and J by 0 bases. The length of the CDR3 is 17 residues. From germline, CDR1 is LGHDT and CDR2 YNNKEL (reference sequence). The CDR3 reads CASEPGLAGSYQETQYF. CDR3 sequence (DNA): TGTGCCAGCGAACCGGGACTAGCGGGCTCGTACCAAGAGACCCAGTACTTC.

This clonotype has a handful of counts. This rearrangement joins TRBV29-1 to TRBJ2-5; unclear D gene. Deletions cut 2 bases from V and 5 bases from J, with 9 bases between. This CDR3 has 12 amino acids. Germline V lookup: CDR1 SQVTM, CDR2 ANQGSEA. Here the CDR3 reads CSVENSGETQYF. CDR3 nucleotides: TGCAGCGTTGAAAATTCTGGGGAGACCCAGTACTTC. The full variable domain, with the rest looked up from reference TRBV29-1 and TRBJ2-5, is SAVISQKPSRDICQRGTSLTIQCQVDSQVTMMFWYRQQPGQSLTLIATANQGSEATYESGFVIDKFPISRPNLTFSTLTVSNMSPEDSSIYLCSVENSGETQYFGPGTRLLVL.

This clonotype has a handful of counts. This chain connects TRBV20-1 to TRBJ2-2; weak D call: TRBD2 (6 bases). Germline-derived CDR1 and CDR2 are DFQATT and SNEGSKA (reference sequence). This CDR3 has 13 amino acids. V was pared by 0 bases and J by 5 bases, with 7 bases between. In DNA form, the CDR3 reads TGCAGTGCTAGAGATGGAGGGACCGGGGAGCTGTTTTTT. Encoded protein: CSARDGGTGELFF.

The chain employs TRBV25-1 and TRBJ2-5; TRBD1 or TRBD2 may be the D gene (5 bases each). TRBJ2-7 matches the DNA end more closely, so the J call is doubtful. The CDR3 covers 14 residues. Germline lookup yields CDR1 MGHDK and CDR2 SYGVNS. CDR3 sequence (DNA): TGTGCCAGCAGTGAATCGGGGCACATGGACGAGCAGTACTTC. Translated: CASSESGHMDEQYF.

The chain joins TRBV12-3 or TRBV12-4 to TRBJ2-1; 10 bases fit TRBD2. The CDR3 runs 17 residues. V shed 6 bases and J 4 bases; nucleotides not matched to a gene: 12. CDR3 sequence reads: CASSPSKLAGLYNEQFF. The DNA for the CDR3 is TGTGCCAGCAGCCCCAGCAAACTAGCGGGGCTTTACAATGAGCAGTTCTTC.

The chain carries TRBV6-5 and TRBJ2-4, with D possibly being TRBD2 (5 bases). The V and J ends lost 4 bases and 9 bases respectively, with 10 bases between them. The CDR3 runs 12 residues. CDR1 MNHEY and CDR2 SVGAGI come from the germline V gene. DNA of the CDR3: TGTGCCAGCAGTTCCCCCCGGGGCATTCAGTACTTC. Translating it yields CASSSPRGIQYF.

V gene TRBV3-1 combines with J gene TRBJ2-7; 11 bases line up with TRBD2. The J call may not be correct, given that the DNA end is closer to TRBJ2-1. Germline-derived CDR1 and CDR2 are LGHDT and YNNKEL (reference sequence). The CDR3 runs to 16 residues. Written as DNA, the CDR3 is TGTGCCAGCAGCCCGCTCGGGACTAGCGGTGGAAATGAGCAGTTCTTC. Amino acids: CASSPLGTSGGNEQFF.

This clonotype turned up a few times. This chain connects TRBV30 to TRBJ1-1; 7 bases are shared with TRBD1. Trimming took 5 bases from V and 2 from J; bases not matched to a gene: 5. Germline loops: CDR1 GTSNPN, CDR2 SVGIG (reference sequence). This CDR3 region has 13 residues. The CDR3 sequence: CAWLRDSNTEAFF. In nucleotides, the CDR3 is TGTGCCTGGCTCCGGGACAGTAACACTGAAGCTTTCTTT.

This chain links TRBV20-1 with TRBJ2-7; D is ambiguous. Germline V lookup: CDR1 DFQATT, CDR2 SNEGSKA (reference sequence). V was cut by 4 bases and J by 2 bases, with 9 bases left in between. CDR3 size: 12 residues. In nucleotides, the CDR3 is TGCAGTGCTATGCTCTCTACCTACGAGCAGTACTTC. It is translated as CSAMLSTYEQYF.

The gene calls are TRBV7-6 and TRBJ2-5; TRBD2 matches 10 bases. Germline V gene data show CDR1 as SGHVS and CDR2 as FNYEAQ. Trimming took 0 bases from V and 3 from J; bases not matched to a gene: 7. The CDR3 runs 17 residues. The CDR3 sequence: CASSLAVFLAGEETQYF. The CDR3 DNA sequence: TGTGCCAGCAGCTTAGCGGTGTTTCTAGCGGGGGAAGAGACCCAGTACTTC.

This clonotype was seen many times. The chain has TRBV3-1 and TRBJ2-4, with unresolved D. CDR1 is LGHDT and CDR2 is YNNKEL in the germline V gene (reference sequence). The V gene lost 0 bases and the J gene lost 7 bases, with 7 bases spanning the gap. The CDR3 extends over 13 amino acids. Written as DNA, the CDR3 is TGTGCCAGCAGCCAAGATTACCGGAACATTCAGTACTTC. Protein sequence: CASSQDYRNIQYF.

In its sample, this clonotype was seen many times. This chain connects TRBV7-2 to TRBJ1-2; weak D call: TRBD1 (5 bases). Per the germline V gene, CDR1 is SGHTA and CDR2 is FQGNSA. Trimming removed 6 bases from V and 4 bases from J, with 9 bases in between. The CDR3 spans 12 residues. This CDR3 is CASSPQGYGYTF. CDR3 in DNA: TGTGCCAGCAGTCCGCAGGGCTATGGCTACACCTTC.

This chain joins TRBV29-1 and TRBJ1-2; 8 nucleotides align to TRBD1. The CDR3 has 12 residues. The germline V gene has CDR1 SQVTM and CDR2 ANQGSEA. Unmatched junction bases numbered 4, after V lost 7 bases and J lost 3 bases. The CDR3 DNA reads TGCAGCGCTTTGGACAGGGACTATGGCTACACCTTC. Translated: CSALDRDYGYTF.

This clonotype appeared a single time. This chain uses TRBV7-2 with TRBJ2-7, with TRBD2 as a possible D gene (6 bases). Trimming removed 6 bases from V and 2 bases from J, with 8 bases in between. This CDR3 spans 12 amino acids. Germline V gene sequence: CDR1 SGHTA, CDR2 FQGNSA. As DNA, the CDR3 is TGTGCCAGCAGGGAGGGTCCCTACGAGCAGTACTTC. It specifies CASREGPYEQYF.

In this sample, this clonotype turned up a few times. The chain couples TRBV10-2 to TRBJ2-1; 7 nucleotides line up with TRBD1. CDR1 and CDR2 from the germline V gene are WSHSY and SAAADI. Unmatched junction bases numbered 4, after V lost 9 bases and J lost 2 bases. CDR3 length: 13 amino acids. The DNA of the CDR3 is TGCGCCAGTTTACAGGGGACCTACAATGAGCAGTTCTTC. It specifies CASLQGTYNEQFF.

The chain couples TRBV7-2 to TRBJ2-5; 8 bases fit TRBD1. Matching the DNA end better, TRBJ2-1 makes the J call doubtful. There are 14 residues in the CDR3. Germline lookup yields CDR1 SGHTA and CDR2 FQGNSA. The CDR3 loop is CASSFGQGRGEQFF. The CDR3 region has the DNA TGTGCCAGCAGCTTCGGACAGGGCCGCGGTGAGCAGTTCTTC.

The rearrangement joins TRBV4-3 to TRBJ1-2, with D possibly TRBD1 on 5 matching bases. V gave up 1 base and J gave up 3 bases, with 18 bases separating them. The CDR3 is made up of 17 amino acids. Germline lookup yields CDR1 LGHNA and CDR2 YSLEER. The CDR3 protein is CASSQARGTEYYYGYTF. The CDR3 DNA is TGCGCCAGCAGCCAAGCCCGGGGGACTGAATATTACTATGGCTACACCTTC.

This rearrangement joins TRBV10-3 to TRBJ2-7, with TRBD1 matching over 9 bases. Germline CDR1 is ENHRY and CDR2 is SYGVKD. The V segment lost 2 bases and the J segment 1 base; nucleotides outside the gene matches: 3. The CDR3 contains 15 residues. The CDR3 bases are TGTGCCATCAGTGAGCTGACAGGGGGATCCTACGAGCAGTACTTC. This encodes CAISELTGGSYEQYF.

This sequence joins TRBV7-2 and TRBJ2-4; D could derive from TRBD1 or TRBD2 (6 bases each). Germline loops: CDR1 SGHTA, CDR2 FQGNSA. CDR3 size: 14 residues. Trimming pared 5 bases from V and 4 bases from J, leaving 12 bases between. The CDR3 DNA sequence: TGTGCCAGCAGCCACGGGGGCCCAAAAAACATTCAGTACTTC. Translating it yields CASSHGGPKNIQYF.

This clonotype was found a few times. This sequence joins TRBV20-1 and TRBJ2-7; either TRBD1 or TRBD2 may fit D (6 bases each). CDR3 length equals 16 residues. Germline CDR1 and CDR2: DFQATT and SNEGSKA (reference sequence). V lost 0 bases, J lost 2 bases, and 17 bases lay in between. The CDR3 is CSARDPPGAGTYEQYF. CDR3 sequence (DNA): TGCAGTGCTAGAGATCCCCCAGGGGCGGGAACCTACGAGCAGTACTTC.

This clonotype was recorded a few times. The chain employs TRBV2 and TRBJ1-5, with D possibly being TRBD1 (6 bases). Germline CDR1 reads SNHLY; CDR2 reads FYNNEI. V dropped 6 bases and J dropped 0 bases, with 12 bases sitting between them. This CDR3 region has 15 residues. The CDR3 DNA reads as TGTGCCAGCAGCGCGACAGGACTTAGCAATCAGCCCCAGCATTTT. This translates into CASSATGLSNQPQHF.

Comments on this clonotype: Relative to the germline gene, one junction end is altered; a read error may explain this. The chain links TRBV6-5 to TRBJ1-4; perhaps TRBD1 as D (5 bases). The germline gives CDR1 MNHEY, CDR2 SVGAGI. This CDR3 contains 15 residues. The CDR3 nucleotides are TGTGCCAGCAATTACACGGTGATTCAGGGTGAAAAACTGTTTTTT. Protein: CASNYTVIQGEKLFF.

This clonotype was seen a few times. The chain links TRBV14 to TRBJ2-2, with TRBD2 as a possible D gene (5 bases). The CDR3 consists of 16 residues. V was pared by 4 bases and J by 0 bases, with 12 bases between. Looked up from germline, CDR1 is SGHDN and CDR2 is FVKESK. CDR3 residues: CASSLGVSANTGELFF. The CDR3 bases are TGTGCCAGCAGCCTCGGGGTCAGCGCGAACACCGGGGAGCTGTTTTTT.

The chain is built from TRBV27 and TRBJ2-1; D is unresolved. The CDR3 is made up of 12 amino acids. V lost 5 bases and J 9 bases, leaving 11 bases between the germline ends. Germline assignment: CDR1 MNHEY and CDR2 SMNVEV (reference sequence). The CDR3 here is CASSHSMAEQFF. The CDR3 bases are TGTGCCAGCAGTCATTCCATGGCTGAGCAGTTCTTC.